Each of the 20 T cell receptor beta chains below was sequenced from the same sample in a study of blood T cells in healthy people across ages (dated by TCRdb to 2013 to 2016). Preparation of the library involved 5' RACE. TCRdb records Illumina HiSeq 2500 as the sequencer. A second PCR of roughly 6 to 11 cycles was run with a J-beta primer mix and a sample-barcoded 5' primer. In TCRdb, the public reads were trimmed at Q25 with fastp and aligned with MiXCR, with productive beta chains retained. Entries that share a CDR3 protein sequence are merged under the most common genes and DNA. Within this sample are fewer than 900,000 distinct CDR3 sequences, with roughly 43% of them counted one time only. The top ten clones comprise around 20% of the sample. The sample comprised blood. All receptors come from a woman in her fifties or sixties in good health.

The gene calls are TRBV14 and TRBJ1-2; a weak D match, TRBD1 (6 bases). The CDR3 is made up of 14 amino acids. V was shortened by 2 bases and J by 4 bases, with 11 bases between the two germline ends. The germline V gene has CDR1 SGHDN and CDR2 FVKESK. This CDR3 is CASSQLDSFYGYTF. Written as DNA, the CDR3 is TGTGCCAGCAGCCAACTGGACAGCTTCTATGGCTACACCTTC.

This chain links TRBV3-1 with TRBJ2-5; D tentatively reads TRBD1 or TRBD2 (5 bases each). The DNA end favors TRBJ2-7, so the J call may be wrong. The germline gives CDR1 LGHDT, CDR2 YNNKEL (reference sequence). This CDR3 is 11 amino acids long. The CDR3 region has the DNA TGTGCCAGCAGCGGGGGATCCGAGCAGTACTTC. This codes for CASSGGSEQYF.

This clonotype was counted many times. CDR3 bases: TGCAGTGCTAGAGATCTAGCGGGGGGGGGTTATGAGCAGTTCTTC. It translates to CSARDLAGGGYEQFF. This chain uses TRBV20-1 with TRBJ2-1; 12 bases align to TRBD2. The CDR3 loop spans 15 amino acids. The germline V gene encodes CDR1 DFQATT and CDR2 SNEGSKA (reference sequence). Unmatched junction bases numbered 5, after V lost 0 bases and J lost 8 bases.

Ten or more counts support this clonotype. At one of its ends the junction is not consistent with the germline gene, which may arise from a read error. The chain combines TRBV7-7 with TRBJ2-5; 7 bases agree with TRBD1. Germline assignment: CDR1 SSHAT and CDR2 FNYEAQ (reference sequence). CDR3 size: 14 residues. CDR3 nucleotide sequence: TGTGCTAGCAGCTTAGGGGGACAGCAAGAGACCCAGTACTTC. This gives the protein CASSLGGQQETQYF.

The rearrangement joins TRBV24-1 to TRBJ1-2; no definite D call. From germline, CDR1 is KGHDR and CDR2 SFDVKD. The CDR3 has 13 amino acids. Deletions cut 1 base from V and 8 bases from J, with 10 bases between. CDR3 sequence (DNA): TGTGCCACCAGTGATTTCGAAGGGAGCGGCTACACCTTC. Its protein is CATSDFEGSGYTF.

V and J are TRBV4-2 and TRBJ2-7; unclear D gene. The CDR3 is 14 residues long. V was pared by 4 bases and J by 0 bases, with 10 bases between. CDR1 is LGHNA, CDR2 YNFKEQ, per germline. CDR3 protein: CASSPSTGSYEQYF. DNA for the CDR3: TGTGCCAGCAGCCCCTCGACTGGCTCCTACGAGCAGTACTTC.

The chain couples TRBV2 to TRBJ1-5; TRBD1 matches 8 bases. Germline CDR1 SNHLY, CDR2 FYNNEI. V dropped 7 bases and J dropped 7; count of bases not matched to a gene: 12. This CDR3 contains 15 residues. The CDR3 sequence: CASKGSGGARQPQHF. The CDR3 DNA sequence: TGTGCCAGCAAGGGTTCAGGGGGCGCACGGCAGCCCCAGCATTTT. Full variable domain (remainder filled in from reference TRBV2 and TRBJ1-5): EPEVTQTPSHQVTQMGQEVILRCVPISNHLYFYWYRQILGQKVEFLVSFYNNEISEKSEIFDDQFSVERPDGSNFTLKIRSTKLEDSAMYFCASKGSGGARQPQHFGDGTRLSIL.

The CDR3 sequence: CASSPYQTEGQYF. DNA of the CDR3: TGTGCCAGCAGCCCGTATCAAACCGAGGGGCAGTACTTC. The chain uses TRBV7-2 and TRBJ2-7; D perhaps matches TRBD2 (5 bases). CDR3 length: 13 amino acids. Deletions cut 5 bases from V and 9 bases from J, with 17 bases between. Germline V lookup: CDR1 SGHTA, CDR2 FQGNSA.

This clonotype was picked up a small number of times. The chain carries TRBV2 and TRBJ2-1; perhaps TRBD2 as D (5 bases). V lost 5 bases, J lost 7 bases, and 9 bases lay in between. The CDR3 runs 12 residues. Germline CDR1 reads SNHLY; CDR2 reads FYNNEI. CDR3 bases: TGTGCCAGCAGTATTACGGGGAATGAGCAGTTCTTC. Its protein product is CASSITGNEQFF.

This clonotype was counted between two and nine times. This sequence joins TRBV11-2 and TRBJ2-5; D possibly corresponds to TRBD2 (5 bases). The DNA end is more similar to TRBJ2-7, so the J call may be wrong. The CDR3 covers 16 residues. The germline V gene encodes CDR1 SGHAT and CDR2 FQNNGV. The CDR3 loop reads CASSLLRRDPQSEQYF. DNA for the CDR3: TGTGCCAGCAGCTTACTTCGACGGGATCCCCAATCCGAGCAGTACTTC.

V usage is TRBV28 and J usage is TRBJ1-2; D uncertain. Germline CDR1 is MDHEN and CDR2 is SYDVKM. V was trimmed by 2 bases and J by 5 bases, leaving 9 bases between them. This CDR3 spans 13 amino acids. The CDR3 DNA sequence: TGTGCCAGCAGTTTAAAAATTGAATATGGCTACACCTTC. It yields the protein CASSLKIEYGYTF.

This clonotype was counted a few times. This rearrangement joins TRBV20-1 to TRBJ2-1; 11 bases map to TRBD2. The germline V gene has CDR1 DFQATT and CDR2 SNEGSKA (reference sequence). Losses at the gene ends were 3 bases for V and 5 bases for J; bases not matched to a gene: 9. The length of the CDR3 is 16 residues. CDR3: CSARGIAGGLNNEQFF. CDR3 DNA: TGCAGTGCTAGGGGGATAGCGGGGGGGCTGAACAATGAGCAGTTCTTC.

The J gene is TRBJ2-7, the V gene TRBV28, with D possibly being TRBD2 (7 bases). Germline-derived CDR1 and CDR2 are MDHEN and SYDVKM. Trimming removed 2 bases at V and 6 bases at J, with 20 bases between. The CDR3 length is 16 residues. As DNA, the CDR3 is TGTGCCAGCAGTTTAATCCTTTTGACGGGGGGCTCCGAGCAGTACTTC. This gives the protein CASSLILLTGGSEQYF. Combining the CDR3 with reference TRBV28 and TRBJ2-7 gives the whole variable domain DVKVTQSSRYLVKRTGEKVFLECVQDMDHENMFWYRQDPGLGLRLIYFSYDVKMKEKGDIPEGYSVSREKKERFSLILESASTNQTSMYLCASSLILLTGGSEQYFGPGTRLTVT.

The sample holds many counts of this clonotype. J is TRBJ1-1 and V is TRBV9; D uncertain. The V gene lost 2 bases and the J gene lost 0 bases, with 8 bases spanning the gap. The germline gives CDR1 SGDLS, CDR2 YYNGEE. This CDR3 comprises 14 residues. CDR3 nucleotides: TGTGCCAGCAGCGTTAGGACCCTGAACACTGAAGCTTTCTTT. The encoded protein is CASSVRTLNTEAFF.

Of note for this clonotype: Relative to the germline gene, one junction end is altered; a read error may explain this. The genes are TRBV7-9 and TRBJ1-5, with D uncertain. CDR3 length: 14 amino acids. Germline CDR1 is SEHNR and CDR2 is FQNEAQ (reference sequence). The chain's CDR3 is CASSLGGINRPQHF. CDR3 nucleotide sequence: TGTGCCAGCAGCTTAGGAGGGATCAATCGGCCCCAGCATTTT.

In its sample, this clonotype was seen a few times. The chain combines TRBV7-9 with TRBJ1-1; no reliable D call. The V end lost 5 bases, the J end lost 1 base, and 17 bases lay between the germline ends. The CDR3 spans 16 residues. Germline V gene sequence: CDR1 SEHNR, CDR2 FQNEAQ (reference sequence). The CDR3 reads CASSPSGRSENTEAFF. The CDR3 region has the DNA TGTGCCAGCAGCCCATCCGGGAGGAGCGAGAACACTGAAGCTTTCTTT. Combining the CDR3 with reference TRBV7-9 and TRBJ1-1 gives the whole variable domain DTGVSQNPRHKITKRGQNVTFRCDPISEHNRLYWYRQTLGQGPEFLTYFQNEAQLEKSRLLSDRFSAERPKGSFSTLEIQRTEQGDSAMYLCASSPSGRSENTEAFFGQGTRLTVV.

This clonotype appeared a few times. V usage is TRBV11-2 and J usage is TRBJ2-1, with D perhaps matching TRBD1 (5 bases). The V end was cut by 5 bases, the J end by 4 bases, with 12 bases between. This CDR3 has 14 residues. CDR1 and CDR2 from the germline V gene are SGHAT and FQNNGV. Written as DNA, the CDR3 is TGTGCCAGCAGCCAGACAGCGAATTACAATGAGCAGTTCTTC. Translation gives CASSQTANYNEQFF.

The rearrangement joins TRBV30 to TRBJ2-5, with 8 bases aligning to TRBD1. This CDR3 is 15 amino acids long. V gave up 5 bases and J gave up 4 bases; unmatched junction bases: 12. Germline V CDR1 and CDR2: GTSNPN, SVGIG (reference sequence). The CDR3 here is CAWANTDRGPETQYF. Written as DNA, the CDR3 is TGTGCCTGGGCGAATACAGACAGGGGCCCAGAGACCCAGTACTTC.

For this clonotype: One base away lies a much larger clone, so this may be a sequencing read error. CDR3 residues: CAGGFPTGNYNEQFF. CDR3 nucleotides: TGTGCTGGTGGTTTCCCGACAGGGAACTACAATGAGCAGTTCTTC. The J gene is TRBJ2-1, the V gene TRBV12-5, with TRBD1 identical over 7 bases. This CDR3 contains 15 residues. From germline, CDR1 is LGHNT and CDR2 FRNRAP.

As DNA, the CDR3 is TGTGCCAGCACCGAGCGGCCAGGGAGACTGGCTTTCTTT. Translated, it gives CASTERPGRLAFF. This sequence joins TRBV12-3 or TRBV12-4 and TRBJ1-1; D may be TRBD1 (5 bases). V gave up 7 bases and J gave up 11 bases, with 20 bases separating them. The CDR3 is 13 amino acids.